Listed below are T cell receptor beta chains from one sample, sequenced in a study of OX40 agonist ivuxolimab in advanced cancers. Method: immunoSEQ multiplex PCR; TCRdb's copy keeps in-frame clones and lacks some. The sample contains more than 50,000 clones, over 70% of which appear only once. The sequences come from CD4+ or CD8+ T cells sorted from blood, collected in a trial of the OX40 agonist ivuxolimab. These receptors were collected from an adult with an advanced solid tumor such as melanoma, head and neck, liver or kidney cancer. CDR3s include the opening cysteine and the closing phenylalanine or tryptophan. Fields, in order: CDR3 DNA, CDR3 protein, J gene, clone size, V gene, D gene. The D gene is left open where the match is weak. For some rows the clone size is stated as once, few or many, or as a class when expanded; others skip it.

CDR3nt: TGTGCCAGCAGCAGAAGACAGGGAGATAACTATGGCTACACCTTC
CDR3aa: CASSRRQGDNYGYTF
j_gene: TRBJ1-2
abundance: -
v_gene: TRBV7-3
d_gene: TRBD1

CDR3nt: TGCAGCGCTAGACAGGGGGCTTTTGGAAACACCATATATTTT
CDR3aa: CSARQGAFGNTIYF
j_gene: TRBJ1-3
abundance: -
v_gene: TRBV29-1
d_gene: TRBD1

CDR3nt: TGTGCCAGCAGCTTCGGACAGGGAGAGGTTGAAGCTTTCTTT
CDR3aa: CASSFGQGEVEAFF
j_gene: TRBJ1-1
abundance: -
v_gene: TRBV7-6
d_gene: TRBD1

CDR3nt: TGTGCCACCAGCAGAGAGGACTCCCACTACAATGAGCAGTTCTTC
CDR3aa: CATSREDSHYNEQFF
j_gene: TRBJ2-1
abundance: -
v_gene: TRBV15
d_gene: -

CDR3nt: TGTGCCTGGAGTGTCACGGACCGGGCAGGTAGTATCAATCAGCCCCAGCATTTT
CDR3aa: CAWSVTDRAGSINQPQHF
j_gene: TRBJ1-5
abundance: -
v_gene: TRBV30
d_gene: -

CDR3nt: TGCGCCAGCACCCGCGAGAGCCTCCTCCTGAACACTGAAGCTTTCTTT
CDR3aa: CASTRESLLLNTEAFF
j_gene: TRBJ1-1
abundance: -
v_gene: TRBV5-1
d_gene: -

CDR3nt: TGTGCCAGCAGCTTAGACCAAGAGACCCAGTACTTC
CDR3aa: CASSLDQETQYF
j_gene: TRBJ2-5
abundance: -
v_gene: TRBV7-2
d_gene: -

CDR3nt: TGCGCCAGCAGCTCCCAGGGATCGACAGATACGCAGTATTTT
CDR3aa: CASSSQGSTDTQYF
j_gene: TRBJ2-3
abundance: -
v_gene: TRBV5-1
d_gene: -

CDR3nt: TGTGCCAGCAGCCTCAGGACAGCAGGAAACACCATATATTTT
CDR3aa: CASSLRTAGNTIYF
j_gene: TRBJ1-3
abundance: -
v_gene: TRBV7-8
d_gene: -

CDR3nt: TGTGCCAGCAGTTACCCCGGGTCAAATGAGCAGTTCTTC
CDR3aa: CASSYPGSNEQFF
j_gene: TRBJ2-1
abundance: -
v_gene: TRBV6-5
d_gene: -

CDR3nt: TGTGCCAGCAGCTGGGCAGCGGGGAACACTGAAGCTTTCTTT
CDR3aa: CASSWAAGNTEAFF
j_gene: TRBJ1-1
abundance: once
v_gene: TRBV7-2
d_gene: -

CDR3nt: TGCGCCAGCAGTGAGCTGGGACTAGCGGGAGCTGGGAATACGCAGTATTTT
CDR3aa: CASSELGLAGAGNTQYF
j_gene: TRBJ2-3
abundance: -
v_gene: TRBV10-2
d_gene: TRBD2

CDR3nt: TGCGCCAGCAGCCCAAGGGGGCCTCGGGGCTACACCTTC
CDR3aa: CASSPRGPRGYTF
j_gene: TRBJ1-2
abundance: -
v_gene: TRBV5-1
d_gene: TRBD1

CDR3nt: TGTGCCAGCAGTTTCGGGGTCGTGTATGGCTACACCTTC
CDR3aa: CASSFGVVYGYTF
j_gene: TRBJ1-2
abundance: -
v_gene: TRBV28
d_gene: -

CDR3nt: TGTGCCAGCTTGGGCGACAACCCGACAGATACGCAGTATTTT
CDR3aa: CASLGDNPTDTQYF
j_gene: TRBJ2-3
abundance: -
v_gene: TRBV7-9
d_gene: -

CDR3nt: TGCGCCAGCAGTGAGTCCGAAAGACAGGGCTACACCTTC
CDR3aa: CASSESERQGYTF
j_gene: TRBJ1-2
abundance: -
v_gene: TRBV10-1
d_gene: -

CDR3nt: TGTGCCAGCACCCTAACTAGCGGGGGGCCCCAAGAGACCCAGTACTTC
CDR3aa: CASTLTSGGPQETQYF
j_gene: TRBJ2-5
abundance: -
v_gene: TRBV2
d_gene: TRBD2

CDR3nt: TGTGCCAGCAGTGAAGAGATGCGGAATCAGCCCCAGCATTTT
CDR3aa: CASSEEMRNQPQHF
j_gene: TRBJ1-5
abundance: -
v_gene: TRBV2
d_gene: -

CDR3nt: TGTGCCAGCATGACGACAGGGGTGGTGTCCTACGAGCAGTACTTC
CDR3aa: CASMTTGVVSYEQYF
j_gene: TRBJ2-7
abundance: -
v_gene: TRBV28
d_gene: TRBD1

CDR3nt: TGTGCCAGCAGCTCGGGCGAGGGGAACACCATATATTTT
CDR3aa: CASSSGEGNTIYF
j_gene: TRBJ1-3
abundance: -
v_gene: TRBV7-9
d_gene: -

CDR3nt: TGTGCCAGCAGCTTAGCGATCAGCGACGAGCAGTACTTC
CDR3aa: CASSLAISDEQYF
j_gene: TRBJ2-7
abundance: -
v_gene: TRBV7-2
d_gene: -

CDR3nt: TGCGCCAGCAGCCCCGGAAGAACCCGGGGGCTTAACTATGGCTACACCTTC
CDR3aa: CASSPGRTRGLNYGYTF
j_gene: TRBJ1-2
abundance: -
v_gene: TRBV4-1
d_gene: -

CDR3nt: TGTGCCAGCAGCGCAGACACATCTAACTATGGCTACACCTTC
CDR3aa: CASSADTSNYGYTF
j_gene: TRBJ1-2
abundance: once
v_gene: TRBV9
d_gene: -

CDR3nt: TGTGCCAGCTCACCGCCTGGGCCTGGGGCCAACGTCCTGACTTTC
CDR3aa: CASSPPGPGANVLTF
j_gene: TRBJ2-6
abundance: -
v_gene: TRBV18
d_gene: -

CDR3nt: TGTGCCAGCAGCAAAGGAACAGCCGAACTCTATGGCTACACCTTC
CDR3aa: CASSKGTAELYGYTF
j_gene: TRBJ1-2
abundance: -
v_gene: TRBV21-1
d_gene: -

CDR3nt: TGTGCCAGCAGTGACGGGGGGGTCTACAATGAGCAGTTCTTC
CDR3aa: CASSDGGVYNEQFF
j_gene: TRBJ2-1
abundance: -
v_gene: TRBV2
d_gene: TRBD2

CDR3nt: TGTGCCAGCAGCTCTAGACTAGCAGCAGATACGCAGTATTTT
CDR3aa: CASSSRLAADTQYF
j_gene: TRBJ2-3
abundance: -
v_gene: TRBV11-2
d_gene: TRBD2

CDR3nt: TGCGCCAGCAGCCAAGAATGGAGGAGCAATGAGCAGTTCTTC
CDR3aa: CASSQEWRSNEQFF
j_gene: TRBJ2-1
abundance: -
v_gene: TRBV4-3
d_gene: -

CDR3nt: TGTGCCTGGACCCTGACAAACAGGGTTCTAGCCAAAAACATTCAGTACTTC
CDR3aa: CAWTLTNRVLAKNIQYF
j_gene: TRBJ2-4
abundance: -
v_gene: TRBV30
d_gene: -

CDR3nt: TGTGCCAGCAGCTTGACAGGGGTGGAAGGCAATGAGCAGTTCTTC
CDR3aa: CASSLTGVEGNEQFF
j_gene: TRBJ2-1
abundance: -
v_gene: TRBV5-4
d_gene: TRBD1

CDR3nt: TGTGCCAGCAGTACAACTAGAGGGGGAAATGAGCAGTTCTTC
CDR3aa: CASSTTRGGNEQFF
j_gene: TRBJ2-1
abundance: -
v_gene: TRBV28
d_gene: -

CDR3nt: TGTGCCAGCTGTTGGGACGATAATTCACCCCTCCACTTT
CDR3aa: CASCWDDNSPLHF
j_gene: TRBJ1-6
abundance: medium-sized
v_gene: TRBV19
d_gene: -

CDR3nt: TGTGCCAGTAGTATAGGGTCAGGGGGTCGCTACGAGCAGTACTTC
CDR3aa: CASSIGSGGRYEQYF
j_gene: TRBJ2-7
abundance: -
v_gene: TRBV19
d_gene: TRBD1

CDR3nt: TGTGCCAGCTCACCATCCCAAGGGTTTGAAGCTTTCTTT
CDR3aa: CASSPSQGFEAFF
j_gene: TRBJ1-1
abundance: -
v_gene: TRBV18
d_gene: -

CDR3nt: TGCGCCAGCAGCCAAGGGGACCACGAACCCTACGAGCAGTACTTC
CDR3aa: CASSQGDHEPYEQYF
j_gene: TRBJ2-7
abundance: -
v_gene: TRBV4-1
d_gene: -

CDR3nt: TGTGCCAGCAGCTTGACTGGGAATGAGCAGTTCTTC
CDR3aa: CASSLTGNEQFF
j_gene: TRBJ2-1
abundance: -
v_gene: TRBV5-5
d_gene: -

CDR3nt: TGCGCCAGCAGCGCACGACAGGGGGCGTCCTACGAGCAGTACTTC
CDR3aa: CASSARQGASYEQYF
j_gene: TRBJ2-7
abundance: -
v_gene: TRBV5-1
d_gene: TRBD1

CDR3nt: TGTGCCAGCAGCTCCGGACTAGCGGGAGTCACCGGGGAGCTGTTTTTT
CDR3aa: CASSSGLAGVTGELFF
j_gene: TRBJ2-2
abundance: -
v_gene: TRBV9
d_gene: TRBD2

CDR3nt: TGCGCCAGCAGCCAATCGCCCTCCTACGAGCAGTACTTC
CDR3aa: CASSQSPSYEQYF
j_gene: TRBJ2-7
abundance: -
v_gene: TRBV4-1
d_gene: -